This T cell receptor beta chain was recorded in a study of T cells after yellow fever vaccination (dated by TCRdb to 2018 to 2020). Background for the entire study: The SMART-Seq v4 Ultra Low Input RNA kit was used to prepare libraries from fractions with low cell numbers. Bulk TCR alpha and beta repertoires were sequenced longitudinally to track T-cell clones before and after primary and booster YFV17D yellow fever vaccination. Two healthy male donors, one aged 18 to 30 and one aged 30 to 40 years, made up the cohort. Blood was collected at multiple timepoints before and after primary and secondary immunization, and bulk PBMC replicates and cell subsets were isolated.

TCR cDNA was synthesized by 5'RACE template switching, through which a universal primer site and unique molecular identifiers were introduced. cDNA synthesis was primed from both the TCR alpha and TCR beta constant segments. Library amplification used two PCR steps, and the second PCR step added sample barcodes and sequencing adapters. Sequencing of the libraries was done on either Illumina HiSeq 2500 (2x100 bp) or NovaSeq (2x150 bp). Per the source publication's procedure: MIGEC was used to demultiplex reads and collapse the reads into UMI consensus sequences, and MiXCR was used for V(D)J alignment. Clonotypes responding to the vaccine were identified with edgeR on replicate PBMC samples, with the criteria of FDR below 0.01 and a log2 fold change above 5 up to day 15. Bulk clonotypes were assigned CD4 or CD8 identity according to which sequenced CD4 or CD8 repertoire held them at higher abundance. TCRdb applied fastp at Q25 and MiXCR to the public reads, then kept only in-frame beta chains. CDR3 protein sequences are deduplicated, and each keeps its most common genes and DNA. The V and J calls, along with clone size, are taken from TCRdb and not from the paper's own processing. The sample yields some 300,000 distinct CDR3 sequences; 8% to 9.5% were counted once. The top ten constitute 17% of the sample.

This clonotype was detected a few times. Its antigen is currently not known. No base qualities exist here, and no much larger clone lies one base off it. The treatment or condition label of this sample denotes: live attenuated yellow fever vaccine strain. At each blood-draw timepoint, two biological replicates of bulk PBMCs were collected. PBMCs were isolated from peripheral blood using a standard Ficoll-Paque protocol. RNA was extracted with TriZol from bulk PBMCs, CD4 and CD8 fractions, and dextramer-positive and dextramer-negative fractions. Overall study results and their limits: A small fraction of clonotypes showed up in both the CD4 and CD8 compartments, probably as a result of convergent recombination. The secondary T-cell response was found to be weaker but faster than the primary response, with a peak reached on day 5 rather than on day 15. Because abundant contaminating clonotypes from the bulk population could be contained in FACS-sorted repertoires, computational filtering was required. Because the study included only a couple of donors, the extent to which the findings can be generalized is limited. Most clones expanded after primary vaccination (approximately 95% of CD4 and approximately 86% of CD8) were re-detected after the booster, suggesting that broad memory maintenance occurred.

Per the germline V gene, MNHNS is the CDR1 and SASEGT is the CDR2. Its CDR3 holds 13 amino acids, cysteine through phenylalanine. Here the CDR3 DNA is all that survives: 39 bases in frame from base 1. Clipping removes 6 bases from V and 8 bases from J, with 6 as the unmatched junction base count. Source: PBMCs, taken approximately 47 days after the first yellow fever vaccination. The receptor was isolated from a man younger than 35 who received the YFV17D yellow fever vaccine. The sequence is built from TRBV6-1 and TRBJ1-2, and 10 junctional nucleotides match TRBD1. The CDR3 region: CASSRQGARGYTF. The DNA sequence is given as TGTGCCAGCAGCCGACAGGGGGCGAGGGGCTACACCTTC.